This T cell receptor (beta chain) stems from a study of blood T cell repertoires in COVID-19. Study information: PBMCs, B-cell-depleted T cells, or T cells provided the cDNA or gDNA that made up the material.

Original methodology: Amplifying reference gene primers gave estimates of nucleated cell counts. Generated by immunoSEQ multiplex PCR, the TCRdb table keeps only in-frame clones and is missing some. The V and J calls and clone size come from that table; D and trimming were worked out from the DNA. The table lists 15,000 to 20,000 clones, about 88% of them singletons. Trimming removed 7 bases at V and 13 bases at J, with 23 bases between. The CDR3 is 14 amino acids. Germline CDR1 is SGHRS and CDR2 is YFSETQ. The genes are TRBV5-1 and TRBJ2-2, with D possibly TRBD1 on 6 matching bases. The sequenced material came from peripheral blood. This sequence originates from a man aged 40-50 years with active COVID-19. As DNA, the CDR3 is TGCGCCAGCTCCCCGGATAGGGGGACAACTGGGCTGTTTTTT. It encodes CASSPDRGTTGLFF.